Each of the 15 T cell receptor beta chains below was sequenced from the same sample in a study of T cell responses to AZD1222 COVID-19 vaccine (TCRdb year 2021). The library relied on the immunoSEQ multiplex PCR assay. The source is immuneACCESS, and TCRdb retained only in-frame sequences with V and J called. Part of the clones is not carried over; for the studies checked, unresolved V genes explain less than half of this, and the remainder is unexplained. The sample data list around 90,000 clones, and about 88% of these were observed just once. The ten biggest clones cover about 14% of the sample. In light of the paper, this sample's time point label describes: baseline before first vaccination. Source: peripheral blood, taken on day 0 of AZD1222 vaccination. The source is an adult in good health.

The rearrangement links TRBV12-5 to TRBJ2-3, with D possibly matching TRBD2 (5 bases). The V end was cut by 8 bases, the J end by 3 bases, with 12 bases between. The germline V gene encodes CDR1 LGHNT and CDR2 FRNRAP. This CDR3 comprises 13 residues. The chain's CDR3 is CASSPGYTDTQYF. CDR3 nucleotide sequence: TGTGCTAGTTCCCCGGGGTATACAGATACGCAGTATTTT. The entire variable domain, with the rest obtained from reference TRBV12-5 and TRBJ2-3, is as follows: DARVTQTPRHKVTEMGQEVTMRCQPILGHNTVFWYRQTMMQGLELLAYFRNRAPLDDSGMPKDRFSAEMPDATLATLKIQPSEPRDSAVYFCASSPGYTDTQYFGPGTRLTVL.

This chain joins TRBV20-1 and TRBJ2-7; weak D call: TRBD2 (5 bases). The germline V gene has CDR1 DFQATT and CDR2 SNEGSKA (reference sequence). The CDR3 runs to 11 residues. Here the CDR3 DNA reads TGCTCGCTCGAGGGTCCCTACGAGCAGTACTTC. Amino acid sequence: CSLEGPYEQYF.

The genes are TRBV6-5 and TRBJ2-5; 13 nucleotides match TRBD2. V lost 4 bases and J lost 1; bases outside the gene matches: 0. CDR3 length equals 15 residues. Per the germline V gene, CDR1 is MNHEY and CDR2 is SVGAGI. The CDR3 region is CASSWTSGGQETQYF. For the CDR3, the DNA is TGTGCCAGCAGTTGGACTAGCGGGGGCCAAGAGACCCAGTACTTC.

J is TRBJ2-7 and V is TRBV6-5, with D maybe TRBD2 (7 bases). V shed 0 bases and J shed 2 bases, with 11 bases lying between them. The germline V gene encodes CDR1 MNHEY and CDR2 SVGAGI. This CDR3 has 15 residues. CDR3 residues: CASSYSGGATYEQYF. Written as DNA, the CDR3 is TGTGCCAGCAGTTACTCGGGGGGGGCAACCTACGAGCAGTACTTC.

The chain is built from TRBV7-2 and TRBJ2-2; 9 bases agree with TRBD2. The germline V gene encodes CDR1 SGHTA and CDR2 FQGNSA. Trimming at V came to 4 bases and at J to 3 bases, leaving 3 bases not matched to a gene. This CDR3 spans 15 amino acids. The CDR3 coding sequence is TGTGCCAGCAGCTCTAGCGGGGCATACACCGGGGAGCTGTTTTTT. Its translation: CASSSSGAYTGELFF.

V gene TRBV5-1 combines with J gene TRBJ1-6, with a tentative D call TRBD1 (5 bases). With 0 bases removed from V and 7 bases from J, the gap between germline ends came to 23 bases. Germline CDR1 reads SGHRS; CDR2 reads YFSETQ. This CDR3 spans 19 amino acids. CDR3 region: CASSLAGQGFTSGNSPLHF. The CDR3 DNA is TGCGCCAGCAGCTTGGCCGGTCAGGGTTTTACCTCGGGGAATTCACCCCTCCACTTT.

The rearrangement joins TRBV19 to TRBJ1-2; D gene unclear. The CDR3 runs to 15 residues. V dropped 3 bases and J dropped 0 bases, with 11 bases sitting between them. CDR1 LNHDA and CDR2 SQIVND come from the germline V gene (reference sequence). The CDR3 sequence is CASSIRRAANYGYTF. In nucleotides, the CDR3 is TGTGCCAGTAGTATTCGGAGGGCTGCTAACTATGGCTACACCTTC.

V usage is TRBV6-2 or TRBV6-3 and J usage is TRBJ1-2; no reliable D call. The CDR3 is made up of 15 amino acids. V shed 5 bases and J shed 2 bases, with 15 bases lying between them. Per germline, CDR1 MNHEY and CDR2 SVGEGT. The CDR3 reads CASSERNGRNYGYTF. Written as DNA, the CDR3 is TGTGCCAGCAGTGAGAGAAACGGACGGAACTATGGCTACACCTTC.

The chain links TRBV10-3 to TRBJ2-1; D gene uncertain. Germline assignment: CDR1 ENHRY and CDR2 SYGVKD. The CDR3 sequence is 14 residues long. V lost 6 bases and J lost 9, with 18 bases in between. CDR3: CAISPRPTPGEQFF. The CDR3 DNA reads TGTGCCATCAGCCCAAGGCCTACCCCGGGTGAGCAGTTCTTC.

The CDR3 here is CSVASGQVNYGYTF. CDR3 in DNA: TGCAGCGTTGCCTCGGGACAGGTTAACTATGGCTACACCTTC. The chain is built from TRBV29-1 and TRBJ1-2, with 8 bases lining up with TRBD1. Germline V gene lookup returns CDR1 SQVTM and CDR2 ANQGSEA. Trimming cost V 4 bases and J 1 base; bases outside gene matches: 5. This CDR3 comprises 14 residues.

The chain joins TRBV9 to TRBJ1-5; TRBD1 is a possible D gene (5 bases). CDR1 is SGDLS and CDR2 is YYNGEE in the germline V gene. V was shortened by 0 bases and J by 0 bases, with 7 bases between the two germline ends. The CDR3 contains 15 residues. CDR3 loop: CASSVGGSSNQPQHF. The CDR3 bases are TGTGCCAGCAGCGTAGGGGGGTCTAGCAATCAGCCCCAGCATTTT.

The V call is TRBV30, the J call TRBJ1-1; D is ambiguous. The length of the CDR3 is 14 residues. V gave up 4 bases and J gave up 0 bases, with 12 bases separating them. Looked up from germline, CDR1 is GTSNPN and CDR2 is SVGIG (reference sequence). CDR3 in amino acids: CAWIRRTMNTEAFF. The CDR3 bases are TGTGCCTGGATAAGAAGAACCATGAACACTGAAGCTTTCTTT.

The CDR3 nucleotides read TGTGCCAGCAGTTTCAACAGAGATCAGCCCCAGCATTTT. Translating gives CASSFNRDQPQHF. The V and J genes are TRBV12-3 or TRBV12-4 and TRBJ1-5, with D uncertain. This CDR3 has 13 residues. V lost 3 bases and J lost 5, with 8 bases in between.

The rearrangement uses TRBV5-5 and TRBJ2-3; a possible D gene is TRBD2 (5 bases). The V and J ends lost 4 bases and 4 bases respectively, with 16 bases between them. The CDR3 is 15 amino acids. Germline V lookup: CDR1 SGHKS, CDR2 YYEKEE (reference sequence). CDR3 sequence: CASSDSGMHADTQYF. The CDR3, as DNA: TGTGCCAGCAGCGACTCCGGGATGCACGCAGATACGCAGTATTTT.

This chain connects TRBV19 to TRBJ1-5; D remains ambiguous. CDR1 and CDR2 (germline): LNHDA, SQIVND (reference sequence). The CDR3 contains 14 residues. With 4 bases removed from V and 1 base from J, the gap between germline ends came to 8 bases. This chain's CDR3 is CASSTARSNQPQHF. The CDR3 region has the DNA TGTGCCAGTAGTACGGCAAGGAGCAATCAGCCCCAGCATTTT.